The entry below gives a single T cell receptor (beta chain) sequence along with its context. These data originate in a study of T-cell memory formation after mild COVID-19. TCRdb independently ran MiXCR on the 5' RACE reads; one entry per CDR3 protein. The sample lists over 300,000 distinct CDR3 sequences; less than 25% were seen once. The length of the CDR3 is 14 residues. V was pared by 3 bases and J by 7 bases, with 13 bases between. Germline lookup yields CDR1 DFQATT and CDR2 SNEGSKA (reference sequence). The material sequenced was PBMCs or a T cell subset sorted from them (not recorded which). This clonotype originated in a young man who had mild COVID-19 (a few samples of this study predate the infection). Cell type and time point are not known. The V gene is TRBV20-1, the J gene TRBJ1-6, with D uncertain. The CDR3, as DNA: TGCAGTGCTAGGACCGGGCCGAAGAATTCACCCCTCCACTTT. Translation gives CSARTGPKNSPLHF.